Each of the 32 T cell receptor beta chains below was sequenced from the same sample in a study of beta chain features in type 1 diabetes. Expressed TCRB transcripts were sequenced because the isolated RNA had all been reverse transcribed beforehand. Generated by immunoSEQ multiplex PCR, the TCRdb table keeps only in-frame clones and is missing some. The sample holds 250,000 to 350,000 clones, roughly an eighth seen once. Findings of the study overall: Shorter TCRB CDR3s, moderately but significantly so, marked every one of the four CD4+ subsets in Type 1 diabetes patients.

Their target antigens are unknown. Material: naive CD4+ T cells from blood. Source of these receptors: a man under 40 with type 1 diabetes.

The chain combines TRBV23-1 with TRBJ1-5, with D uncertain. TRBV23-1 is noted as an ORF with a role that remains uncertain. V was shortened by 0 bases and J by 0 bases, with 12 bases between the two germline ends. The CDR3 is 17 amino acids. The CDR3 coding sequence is TGCGCCAGCAGTCAATCCTCGGGAGATTATAGCAATCAGCCCCAGCATTTT. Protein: CASSQSSGDYSNQPQHF.

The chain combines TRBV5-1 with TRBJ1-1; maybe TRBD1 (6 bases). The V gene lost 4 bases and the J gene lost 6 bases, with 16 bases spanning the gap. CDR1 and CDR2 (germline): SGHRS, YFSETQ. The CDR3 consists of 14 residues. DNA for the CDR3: TGCGCCAGCAGCCTCGGGACACCGGACGCTGAAGCTTTCTTT. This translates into CASSLGTPDAEAFF.

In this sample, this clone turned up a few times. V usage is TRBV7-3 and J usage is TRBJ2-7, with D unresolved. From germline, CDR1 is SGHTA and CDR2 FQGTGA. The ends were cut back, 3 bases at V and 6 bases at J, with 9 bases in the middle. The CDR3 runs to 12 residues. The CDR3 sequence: CASSFGRGEQYF. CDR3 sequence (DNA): TGTGCCAGCAGCTTTGGTAGAGGCGAGCAGTACTTC.

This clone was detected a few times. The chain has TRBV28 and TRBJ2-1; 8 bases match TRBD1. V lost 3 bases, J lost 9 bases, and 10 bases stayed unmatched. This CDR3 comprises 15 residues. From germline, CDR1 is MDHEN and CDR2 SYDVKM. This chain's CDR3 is CASSLADRALGEQFF. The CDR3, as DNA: TGTGCCAGCAGTTTGGCGGACAGGGCACTCGGTGAGCAGTTCTTC.

The CDR3 spells CASSLRSGGSTDTQYF. CDR3 bases: TGTGCCAGCAGCCTCCGTTCCGGGGGGAGCACAGATACGCAGTATTTT. The chain uses TRBV7-2 and TRBJ2-3, with TRBD2 identical over 7 bases. CDR3 length equals 16 residues. Germline-derived CDR1 and CDR2 are SGHTA and FQGNSA. Germline trimming cut 5 bases from V and 0 bases from J; bases unmatched to any gene: 8. Using reference TRBV7-2 and TRBJ2-3 for the parts outside the CDR3, the full variable domain is GAGVSQSPSNKVTEKGKDVELRCDPISGHTALYWYRQSLGQGLEFLIYFQGNSAPDKSGLPSDRFSAERTGGSVSTLTIQRTQQEDSAVYLCASSLRSGGSTDTQYFGPGTRLTVL.

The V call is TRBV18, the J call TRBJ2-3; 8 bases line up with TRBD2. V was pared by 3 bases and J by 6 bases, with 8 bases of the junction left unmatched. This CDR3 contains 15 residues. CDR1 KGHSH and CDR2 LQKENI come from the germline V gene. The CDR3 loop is CASSPSSGSRDTQYF. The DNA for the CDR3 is TGTGCCAGCTCACCTTCGAGCGGGAGTCGGGATACGCAGTATTTT. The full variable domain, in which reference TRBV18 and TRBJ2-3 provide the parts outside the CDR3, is NAGVMQNPRHLVRRRGQEARLRCSPMKGHSHVYWYRQLPEEGLKFMVYLQKENIIDESGMPKERFSAEFPKEGPSILRIQQVVRGDSAAYFCASSPSSGSRDTQYFGPGTRLTVL.

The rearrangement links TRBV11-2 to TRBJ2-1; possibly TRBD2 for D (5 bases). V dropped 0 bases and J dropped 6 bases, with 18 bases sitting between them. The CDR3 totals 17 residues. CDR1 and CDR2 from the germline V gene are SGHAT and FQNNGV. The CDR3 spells CASSLESWAGGFNEQFF. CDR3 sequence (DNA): TGTGCCAGCAGCTTAGAGTCGTGGGCGGGTGGGTTCAATGAGCAGTTCTTC.

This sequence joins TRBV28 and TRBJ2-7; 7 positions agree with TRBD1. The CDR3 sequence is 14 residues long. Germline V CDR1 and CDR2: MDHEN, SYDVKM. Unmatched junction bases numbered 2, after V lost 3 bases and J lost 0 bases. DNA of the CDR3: TGTGCCAGCAGTTTGGGGGACAGCTCCTACGAGCAGTACTTC. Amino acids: CASSLGDSSYEQYF. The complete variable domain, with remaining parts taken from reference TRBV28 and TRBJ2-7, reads DVKVTQSSRYLVKRTGEKVFLECVQDMDHENMFWYRQDPGLGLRLIYFSYDVKMKEKGDIPEGYSVSREKKERFSLILESASTNQTSMYLCASSLGDSSYEQYFGPGTRLTVT.

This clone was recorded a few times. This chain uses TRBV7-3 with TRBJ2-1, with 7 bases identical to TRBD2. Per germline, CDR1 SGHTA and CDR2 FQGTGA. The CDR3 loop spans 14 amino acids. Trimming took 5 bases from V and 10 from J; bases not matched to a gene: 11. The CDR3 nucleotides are TGTGCCAGCAGCAGTAGCGGGCGCCCCTGGGAGCAGTTCTTC. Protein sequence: CASSSSGRPWEQFF. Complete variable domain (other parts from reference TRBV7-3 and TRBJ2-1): GAGVSQTPSNKVTEKGKYVELRCDPISGHTALYWYRQSLGQGPEFLIYFQGTGAADDSGLPNDRFFAVRPEGSVSTLKIQRTERGDSAVYLCASSSSGRPWEQFFGPGTRLTVL.

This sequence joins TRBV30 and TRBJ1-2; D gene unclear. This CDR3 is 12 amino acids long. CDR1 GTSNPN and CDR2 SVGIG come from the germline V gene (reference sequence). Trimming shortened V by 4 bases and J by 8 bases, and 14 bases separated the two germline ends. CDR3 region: CAWNGPPRGYTF. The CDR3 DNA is TGTGCCTGGAATGGTCCCCCTAGGGGCTACACCTTC.

The CDR3 bases are TGTGCCTGGAGTTTCCGGACAGGGGGCACTGAAGCTTTCTTT. Protein product: CAWSFRTGGTEAFF. The V gene is TRBV30, the J gene TRBJ1-1; 10 nucleotides align to TRBD1. The germline V gene encodes CDR1 GTSNPN and CDR2 SVGIG (reference sequence). The CDR3 loop spans 14 amino acids. With V trimmed by 2 bases and J by 4 bases, 4 bases remained unmatched.

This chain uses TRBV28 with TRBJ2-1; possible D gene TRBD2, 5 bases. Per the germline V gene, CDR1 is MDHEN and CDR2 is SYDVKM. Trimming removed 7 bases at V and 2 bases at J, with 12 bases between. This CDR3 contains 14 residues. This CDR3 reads CASTSGGPYNEQFF. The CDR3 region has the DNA TGTGCCAGCACCTCTGGAGGTCCCTACAATGAGCAGTTCTTC.

CDR3 in DNA: TGTGCCACCAGCAGAGATTGGACGGGACTAGCGTCCTACGAGCAGTACTTC. As protein: CATSRDWTGLASYEQYF. This chain connects TRBV15 to TRBJ2-7; 10 bases fit TRBD2. After removal of 0 bases from V and 1 base from J, the junction contained 6 bases not matched to a gene. The germline V gene has CDR1 LNHNV and CDR2 YYDKDF (reference sequence). The CDR3 length is 17 residues.

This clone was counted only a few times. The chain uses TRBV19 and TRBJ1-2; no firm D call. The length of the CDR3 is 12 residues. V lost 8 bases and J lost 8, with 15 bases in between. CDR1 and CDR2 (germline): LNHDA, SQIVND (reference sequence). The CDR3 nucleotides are TGTGCCAGTGGCGGTGCCCGCAGAGGCTACACCTTC. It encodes CASGGARRGYTF.

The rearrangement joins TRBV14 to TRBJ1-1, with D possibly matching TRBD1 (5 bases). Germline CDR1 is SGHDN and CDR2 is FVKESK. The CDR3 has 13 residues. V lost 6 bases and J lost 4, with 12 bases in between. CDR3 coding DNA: TGTGCCAGCAGTCGGACAAGAGGCACTGAAGCTTTCTTT. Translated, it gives CASSRTRGTEAFF.

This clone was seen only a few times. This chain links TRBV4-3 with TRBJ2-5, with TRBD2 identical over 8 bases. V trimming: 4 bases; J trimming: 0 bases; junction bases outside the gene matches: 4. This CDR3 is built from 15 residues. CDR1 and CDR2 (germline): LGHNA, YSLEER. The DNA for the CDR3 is TGCGCCAGCAGCCCGGGAGGGACGTACCAAGAGACCCAGTACTTC. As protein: CASSPGGTYQETQYF.

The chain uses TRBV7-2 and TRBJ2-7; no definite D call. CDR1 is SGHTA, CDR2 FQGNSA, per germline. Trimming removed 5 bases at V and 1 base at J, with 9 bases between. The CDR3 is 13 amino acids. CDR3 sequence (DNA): TGTGCCAGCAGCGAGGCCTTTTCCTACGAGCAGTACTTC. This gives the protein CASSEAFSYEQYF.

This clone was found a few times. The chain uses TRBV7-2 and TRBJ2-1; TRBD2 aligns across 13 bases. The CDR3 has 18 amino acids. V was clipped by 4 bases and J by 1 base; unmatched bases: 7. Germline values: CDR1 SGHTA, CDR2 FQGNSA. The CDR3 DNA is TGTGCCAGCAGCTCCTCCCCGGGACTAGCGGGGTCCTACAATGAGCAGTTCTTC. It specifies CASSSSPGLAGSYNEQFF.

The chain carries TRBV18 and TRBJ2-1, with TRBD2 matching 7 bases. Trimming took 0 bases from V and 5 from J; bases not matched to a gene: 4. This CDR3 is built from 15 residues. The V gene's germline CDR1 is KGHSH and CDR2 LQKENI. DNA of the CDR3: TGTGCCAGCTCACCACCGGGAGGGCCAAACAATGAGCAGTTCTTC. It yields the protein CASSPPGGPNNEQFF.

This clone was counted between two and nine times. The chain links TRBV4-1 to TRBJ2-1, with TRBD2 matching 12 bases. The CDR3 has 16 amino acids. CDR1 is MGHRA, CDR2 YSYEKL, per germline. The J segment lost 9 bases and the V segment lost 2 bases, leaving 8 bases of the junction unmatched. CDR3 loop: CASSQPSGRASREQFF. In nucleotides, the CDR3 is TGCGCCAGCAGCCAACCTAGCGGGAGGGCTTCGCGTGAGCAGTTCTTC.

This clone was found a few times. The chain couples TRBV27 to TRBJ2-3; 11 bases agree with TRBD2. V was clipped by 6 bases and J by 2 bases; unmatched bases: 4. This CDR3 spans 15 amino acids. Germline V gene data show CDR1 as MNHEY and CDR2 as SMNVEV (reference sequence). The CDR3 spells CASSRLAGTTDTQYF. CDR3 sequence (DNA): TGTGCCAGCAGCAGACTAGCGGGGACCACAGATACGCAGTATTTT.

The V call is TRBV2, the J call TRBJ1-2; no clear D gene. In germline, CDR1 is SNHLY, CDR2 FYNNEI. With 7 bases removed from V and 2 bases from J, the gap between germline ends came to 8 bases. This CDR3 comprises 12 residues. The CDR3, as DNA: TGTGCCAGCACCCGCGGCAACTATGGCTACACCTTC. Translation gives CASTRGNYGYTF.

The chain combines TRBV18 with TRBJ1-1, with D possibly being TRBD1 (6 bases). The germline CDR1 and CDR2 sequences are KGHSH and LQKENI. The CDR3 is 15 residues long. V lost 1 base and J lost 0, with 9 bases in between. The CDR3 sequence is CASSPQGVVNTEAFF. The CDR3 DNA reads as TGTGCCAGCTCACCACAGGGGGTCGTGAACACTGAAGCTTTCTTT.

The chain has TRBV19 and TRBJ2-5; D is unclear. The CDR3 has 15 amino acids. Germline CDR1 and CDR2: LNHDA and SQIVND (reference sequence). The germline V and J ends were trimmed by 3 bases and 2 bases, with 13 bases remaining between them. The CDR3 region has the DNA TGTGCCAGTAGTATTGTCCGCGGAATTCAAGAGACCCAGTACTTC. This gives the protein CASSIVRGIQETQYF. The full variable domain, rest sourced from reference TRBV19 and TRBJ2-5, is DGGITQSPKYLFRKEGQNVTLSCEQNLNHDAMYWYRQDPGQGLRLIYYSQIVNDFQKGDIAEGYSVSREKKESFPLTVTSAQKNPTAFYLCASSIVRGIQETQYFGPGTRLLVL.

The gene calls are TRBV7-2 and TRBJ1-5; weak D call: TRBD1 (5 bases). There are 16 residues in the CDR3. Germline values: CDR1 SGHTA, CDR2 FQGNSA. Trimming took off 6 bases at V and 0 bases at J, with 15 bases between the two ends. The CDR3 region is CASSSTRVHSNQPQHF. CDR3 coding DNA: TGTGCCAGCAGTTCGACCAGGGTCCATAGCAATCAGCCCCAGCATTTT. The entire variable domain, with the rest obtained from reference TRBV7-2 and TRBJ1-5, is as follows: GAGVSQSPSNKVTEKGKDVELRCDPISGHTALYWYRQSLGQGLEFLIYFQGNSAPDKSGLPSDRFSAERTGGSVSTLTIQRTQQEDSAVYLCASSSTRVHSNQPQHFGDGTRLSIL.

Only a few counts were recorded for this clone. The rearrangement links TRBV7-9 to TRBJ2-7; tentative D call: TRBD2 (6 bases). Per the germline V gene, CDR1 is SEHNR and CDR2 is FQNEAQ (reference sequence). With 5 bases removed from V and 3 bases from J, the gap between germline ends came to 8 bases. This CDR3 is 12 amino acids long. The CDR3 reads CASSRGDYEQYF. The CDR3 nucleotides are TGTGCCAGCAGCCGCGGGGACTACGAGCAGTACTTC.

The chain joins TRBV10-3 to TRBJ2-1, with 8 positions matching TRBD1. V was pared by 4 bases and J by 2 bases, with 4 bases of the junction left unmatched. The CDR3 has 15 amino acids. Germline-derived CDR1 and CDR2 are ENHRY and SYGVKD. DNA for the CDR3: TGTGCCATCAGTGGGACAGGGATCGCCTACAATGAGCAGTTCTTC. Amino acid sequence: CAISGTGIAYNEQFF.

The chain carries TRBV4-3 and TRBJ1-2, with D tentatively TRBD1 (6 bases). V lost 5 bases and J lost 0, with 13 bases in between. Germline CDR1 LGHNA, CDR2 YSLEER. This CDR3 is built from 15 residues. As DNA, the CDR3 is TGCGCCAGCAGCTTTTCAGGGGACCCTAACTATGGCTACACCTTC. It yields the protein CASSFSGDPNYGYTF.

DNA of the CDR3: TGTGCCAGCGGGTACAGCCATGAGCAGTTCTTC. Protein sequence: CASGYSHEQFF. V gene TRBV2 combines with J gene TRBJ2-1; no clear D. CDR1 SNHLY and CDR2 FYNNEI come from the germline V gene. Trimming pared 8 bases from V and 8 bases from J, leaving 10 bases between. This CDR3 contains 11 residues.

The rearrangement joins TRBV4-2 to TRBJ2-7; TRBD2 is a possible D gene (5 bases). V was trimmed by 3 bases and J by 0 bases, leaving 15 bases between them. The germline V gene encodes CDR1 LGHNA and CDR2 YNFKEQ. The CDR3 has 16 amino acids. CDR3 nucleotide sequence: TGTGCCAGCAGCCAGTTTACTAGTGCGAGCTCCTACGAGCAGTACTTC. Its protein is CASSQFTSASSYEQYF.

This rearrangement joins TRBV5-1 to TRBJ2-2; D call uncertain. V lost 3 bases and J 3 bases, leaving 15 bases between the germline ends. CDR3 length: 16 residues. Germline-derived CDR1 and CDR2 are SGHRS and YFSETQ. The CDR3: CASSYTGQTHTGELFF. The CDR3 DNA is TGCGCCAGCAGCTATACTGGGCAGACACACACCGGGGAGCTGTTTTTT.

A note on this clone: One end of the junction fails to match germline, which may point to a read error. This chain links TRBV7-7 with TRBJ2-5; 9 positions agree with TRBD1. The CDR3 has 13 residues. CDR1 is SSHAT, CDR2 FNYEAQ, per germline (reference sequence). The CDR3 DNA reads TGTGCTAGCAGCCGACAGGGGGGAGAGACCCAGTACTTC. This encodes CASSRQGGETQYF. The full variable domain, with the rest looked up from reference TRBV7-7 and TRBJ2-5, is GAGVSQSPRYKVTKRGQDVTLRCDPISSHATLYWYQQALGQGPEFLTYFNYEAQPDKSGLPSDRFSAERPEGSISTLTIQRTEQRDSAMYRCASSRQGGETQYFGPGTRLLVL.